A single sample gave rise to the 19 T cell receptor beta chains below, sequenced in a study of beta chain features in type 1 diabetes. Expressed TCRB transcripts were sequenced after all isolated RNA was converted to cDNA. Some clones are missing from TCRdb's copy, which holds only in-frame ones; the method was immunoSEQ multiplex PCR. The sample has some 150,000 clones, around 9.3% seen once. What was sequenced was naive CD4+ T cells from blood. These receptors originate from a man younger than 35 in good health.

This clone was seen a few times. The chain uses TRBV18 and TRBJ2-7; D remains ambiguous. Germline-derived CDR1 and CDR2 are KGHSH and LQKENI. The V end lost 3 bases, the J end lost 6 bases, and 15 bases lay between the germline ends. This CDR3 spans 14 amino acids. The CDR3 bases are TGTGCCAGCTCACCCACGGTGGTGGTCGGCGAGCAGTACTTC. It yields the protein CASSPTVVVGEQYF.

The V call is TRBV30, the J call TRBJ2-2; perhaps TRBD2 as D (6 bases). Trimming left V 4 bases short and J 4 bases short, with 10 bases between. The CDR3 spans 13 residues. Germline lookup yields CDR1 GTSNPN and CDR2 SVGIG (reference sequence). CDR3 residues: CAWTRGGTGELFF. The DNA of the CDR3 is TGTGCCTGGACTAGGGGAGGCACCGGGGAGCTGTTTTTT.

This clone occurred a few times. This CDR3 reads CASSANGRYGYTF. CDR3 DNA sequence: TGTGCCAGCAGTGCAAACGGTCGGTATGGCTACACCTTC. The rearrangement joins TRBV6-5 to TRBJ1-2; D remains unclear. The CDR3 loop spans 13 amino acids. Trimming left V 5 bases short and J 5 bases short, with 12 bases between. CDR1 and CDR2 (germline): MNHEY, SVGAGI.

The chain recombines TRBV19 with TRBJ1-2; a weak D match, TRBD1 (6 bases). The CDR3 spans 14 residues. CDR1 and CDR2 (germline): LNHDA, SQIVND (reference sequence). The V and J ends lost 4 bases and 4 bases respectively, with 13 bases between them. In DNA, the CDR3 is TGTGCCAGTAGTACTTTGGGGGCCGGCTATGGCTACACCTTC. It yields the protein CASSTLGAGYGYTF.

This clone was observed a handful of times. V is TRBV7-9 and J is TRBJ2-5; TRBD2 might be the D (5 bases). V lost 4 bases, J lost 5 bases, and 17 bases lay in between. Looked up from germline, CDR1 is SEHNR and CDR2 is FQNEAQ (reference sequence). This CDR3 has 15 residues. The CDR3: CASSSTSGLLETQYF. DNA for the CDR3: TGTGCCAGCAGCTCGACCAGCGGCCTCCTCGAGACCCAGTACTTC.

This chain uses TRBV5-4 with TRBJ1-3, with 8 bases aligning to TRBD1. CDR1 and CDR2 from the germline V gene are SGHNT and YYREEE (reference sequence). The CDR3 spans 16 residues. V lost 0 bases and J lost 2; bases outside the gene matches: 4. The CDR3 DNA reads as TGTGCCAGCAGCTTGGGTCCACAGGGGGCTGGAAACACCATATATTTT. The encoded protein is CASSLGPQGAGNTIYF.

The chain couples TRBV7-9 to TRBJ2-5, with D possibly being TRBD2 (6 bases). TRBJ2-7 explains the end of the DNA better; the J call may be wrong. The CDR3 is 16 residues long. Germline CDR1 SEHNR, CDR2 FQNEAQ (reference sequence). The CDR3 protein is CASSPTGFGGAYEQYF. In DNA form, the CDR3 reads TGTGCCAGCAGCCCCACCGGTTTCGGGGGTGCCTACGAGCAGTACTTC.

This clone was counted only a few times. The CDR3 protein is CASSEFGRGANWPQHF. The DNA of the CDR3 is TGTGCCAGCAGTGAATTCGGCAGGGGCGCTAACTGGCCCCAGCATTTT. The rearrangement links TRBV6-1 to TRBJ1-5, with D perhaps matching TRBD1 (6 bases). V dropped 2 bases and J dropped 9 bases, with 20 bases sitting between them. The CDR3 contains 16 residues. The germline gives CDR1 MNHNS, CDR2 SASEGT.

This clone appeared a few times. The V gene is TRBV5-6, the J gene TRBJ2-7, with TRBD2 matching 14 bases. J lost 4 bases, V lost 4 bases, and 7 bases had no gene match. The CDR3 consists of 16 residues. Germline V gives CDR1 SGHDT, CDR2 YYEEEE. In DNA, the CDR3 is TGTGCCAGCAGCACTCCGGGACTAGCGGGGGAGTACGAGCAGTACTTC. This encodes CASSTPGLAGEYEQYF. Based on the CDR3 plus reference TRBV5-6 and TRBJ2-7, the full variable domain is DAGVTQSPTHLIKTRGQQVTLRCSPKSGHDTVSWYQQALGQGPQFIFQYYEEEERQRGNFPDRFSGHQFPNYSSELNVNALLLGDSALYLCASSTPGLAGEYEQYFGPGTRLTVT.

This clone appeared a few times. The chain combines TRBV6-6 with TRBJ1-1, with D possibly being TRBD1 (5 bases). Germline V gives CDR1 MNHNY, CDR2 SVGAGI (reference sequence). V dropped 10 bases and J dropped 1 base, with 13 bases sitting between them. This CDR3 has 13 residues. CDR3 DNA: TGTGCCACCTCAGTGGGGGGGAACACTGAAGCTTTCTTT. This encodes CATSVGGNTEAFF.

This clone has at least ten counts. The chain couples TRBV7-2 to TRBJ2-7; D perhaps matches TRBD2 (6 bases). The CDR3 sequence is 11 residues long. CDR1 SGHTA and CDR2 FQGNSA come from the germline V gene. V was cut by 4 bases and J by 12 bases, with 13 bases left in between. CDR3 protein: CASSYRLAWYF. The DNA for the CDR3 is TGTGCCAGCAGCTACCGCCTAGCGTGGTACTTC.

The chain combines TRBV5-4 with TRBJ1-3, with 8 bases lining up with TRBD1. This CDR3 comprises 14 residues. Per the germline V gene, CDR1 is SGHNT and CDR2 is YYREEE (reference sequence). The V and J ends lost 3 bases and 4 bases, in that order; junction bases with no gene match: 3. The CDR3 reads CASSSGGEGNTIYF. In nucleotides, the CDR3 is TGTGCCAGCAGCTCAGGGGGCGAGGGAAACACCATATATTTT. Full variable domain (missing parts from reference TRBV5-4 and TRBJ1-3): ETGVTQSPTHLIKTRGQQVTLRCSSQSGHNTVSWYQQALGQGPQFIFQYYREEENGRGNFPPRFSGLQFPNYSSELNVNALELDDSALYLCASSSGGEGNTIYFGEGSWLTVV.

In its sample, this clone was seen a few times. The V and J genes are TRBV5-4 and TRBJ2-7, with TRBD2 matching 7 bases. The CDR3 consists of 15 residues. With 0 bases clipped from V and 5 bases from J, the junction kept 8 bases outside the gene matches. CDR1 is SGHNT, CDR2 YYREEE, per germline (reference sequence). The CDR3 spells CASSLGTSVNDEQYF. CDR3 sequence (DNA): TGTGCCAGCAGCTTGGGGACTAGTGTTAACGACGAGCAGTACTTC.

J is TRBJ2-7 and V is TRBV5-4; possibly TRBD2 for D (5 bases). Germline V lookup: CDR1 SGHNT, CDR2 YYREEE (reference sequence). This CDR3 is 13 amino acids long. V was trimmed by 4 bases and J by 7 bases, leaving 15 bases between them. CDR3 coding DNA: TGTGCCAGCAGCACGGACGGACTTCGGGAGCAGTACTTC. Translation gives CASSTDGLREQYF.

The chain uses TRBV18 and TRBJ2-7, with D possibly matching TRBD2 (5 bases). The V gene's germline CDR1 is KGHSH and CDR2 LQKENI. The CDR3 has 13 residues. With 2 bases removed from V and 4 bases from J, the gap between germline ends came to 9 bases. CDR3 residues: CASSPAGGYEQYF. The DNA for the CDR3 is TGTGCCAGCTCACCAGCGGGTGGGTACGAGCAGTACTTC. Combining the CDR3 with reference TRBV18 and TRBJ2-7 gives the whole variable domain NAGVMQNPRHLVRRRGQEARLRCSPMKGHSHVYWYRQLPEEGLKFMVYLQKENIIDESGMPKERFSAEFPKEGPSILRIQQVVRGDSAAYFCASSPAGGYEQYFGPGTRLTVT.

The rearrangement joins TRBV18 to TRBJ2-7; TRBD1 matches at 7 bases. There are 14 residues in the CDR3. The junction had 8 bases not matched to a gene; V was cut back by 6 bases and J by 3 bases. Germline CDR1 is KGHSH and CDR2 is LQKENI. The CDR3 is CASSRDSKDYEQYF. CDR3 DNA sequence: TGTGCCAGCTCCCGGGACAGCAAAGACTACGAGCAGTACTTC. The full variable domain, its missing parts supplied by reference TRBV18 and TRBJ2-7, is NAGVMQNPRHLVRRRGQEARLRCSPMKGHSHVYWYRQLPEEGLKFMVYLQKENIIDESGMPKERFSAEFPKEGPSILRIQQVVRGDSAAYFCASSRDSKDYEQYFGPGTRLTVT.

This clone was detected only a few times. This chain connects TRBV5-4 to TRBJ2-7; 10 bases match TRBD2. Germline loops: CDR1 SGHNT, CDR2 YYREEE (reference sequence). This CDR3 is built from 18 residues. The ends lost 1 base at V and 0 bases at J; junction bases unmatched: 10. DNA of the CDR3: TGTGCCAGCAGCTTGACTAGCGGGGCCTTAGCCTTCTCCTACGAGCAGTACTTC. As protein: CASSLTSGALAFSYEQYF.

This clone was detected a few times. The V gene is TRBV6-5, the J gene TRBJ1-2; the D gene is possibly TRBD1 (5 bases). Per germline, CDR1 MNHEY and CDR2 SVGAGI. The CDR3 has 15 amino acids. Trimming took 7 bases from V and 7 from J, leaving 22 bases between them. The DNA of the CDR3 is TGTGCCAGCACCCCTTCGGAGGGGAGGTCTAGTGGCTACACCTTC. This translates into CASTPSEGRSSGYTF.

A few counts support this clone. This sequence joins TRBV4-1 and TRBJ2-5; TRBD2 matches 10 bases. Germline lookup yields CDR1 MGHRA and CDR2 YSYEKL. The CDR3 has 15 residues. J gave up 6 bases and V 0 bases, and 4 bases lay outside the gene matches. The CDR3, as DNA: TGCGCCAGCAGCCAAGATAGCGGGGGGATAAAGACCCAGTACTTC. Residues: CASSQDSGGIKTQYF.